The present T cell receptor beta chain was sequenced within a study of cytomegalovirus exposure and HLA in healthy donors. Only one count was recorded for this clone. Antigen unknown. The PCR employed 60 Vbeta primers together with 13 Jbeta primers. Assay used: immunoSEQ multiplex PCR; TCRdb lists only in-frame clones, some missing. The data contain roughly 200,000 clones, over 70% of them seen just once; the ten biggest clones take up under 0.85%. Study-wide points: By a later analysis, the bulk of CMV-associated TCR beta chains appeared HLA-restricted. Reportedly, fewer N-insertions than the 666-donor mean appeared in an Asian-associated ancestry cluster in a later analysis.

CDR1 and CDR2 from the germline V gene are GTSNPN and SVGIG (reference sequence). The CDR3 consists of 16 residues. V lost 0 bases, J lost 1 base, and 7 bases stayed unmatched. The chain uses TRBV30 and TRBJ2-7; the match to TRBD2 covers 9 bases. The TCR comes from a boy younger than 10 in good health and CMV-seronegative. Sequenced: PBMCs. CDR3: CAWSVPRLAGSYEQYF. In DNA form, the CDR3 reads TGTGCCTGGAGTGTACCCCGGCTAGCGGGGTCCTACGAGCAGTACTTC.